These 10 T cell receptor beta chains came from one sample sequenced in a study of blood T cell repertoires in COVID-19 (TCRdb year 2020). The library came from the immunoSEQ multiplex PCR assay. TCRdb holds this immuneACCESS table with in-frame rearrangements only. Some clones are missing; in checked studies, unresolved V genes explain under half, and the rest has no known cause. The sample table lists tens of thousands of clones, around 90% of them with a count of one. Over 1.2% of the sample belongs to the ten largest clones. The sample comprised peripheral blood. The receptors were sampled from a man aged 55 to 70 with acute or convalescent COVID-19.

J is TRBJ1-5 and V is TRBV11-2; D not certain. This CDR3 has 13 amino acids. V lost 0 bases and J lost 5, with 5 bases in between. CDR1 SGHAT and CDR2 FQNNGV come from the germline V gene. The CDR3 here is CASSLDQDQPQHF. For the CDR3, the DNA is TGTGCCAGCAGCTTAGATCAGGATCAGCCCCAGCATTTT. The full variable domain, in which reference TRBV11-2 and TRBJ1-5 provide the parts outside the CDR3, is EAGVAQSPRYKIIEKRQSVAFWCNPISGHATLYWYQQILGQGPKLLIQFQNNGVVDDSQLPKDRFSAERLKGVDSTLKIQPAKLEDSAVYLCASSLDQDQPQHFGDGTRLSIL.

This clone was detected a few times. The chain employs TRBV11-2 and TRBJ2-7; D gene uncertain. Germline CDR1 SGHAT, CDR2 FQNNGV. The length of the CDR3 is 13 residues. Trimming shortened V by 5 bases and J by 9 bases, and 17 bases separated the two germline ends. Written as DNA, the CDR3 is TGTGCCAGCAGCCTACCTAGACTTTTCCTGCAGTACTTC. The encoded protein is CASSLPRLFLQYF.

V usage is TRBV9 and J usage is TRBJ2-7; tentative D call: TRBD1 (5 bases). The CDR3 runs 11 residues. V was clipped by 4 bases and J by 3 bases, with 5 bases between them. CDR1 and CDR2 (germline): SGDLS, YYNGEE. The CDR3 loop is CASSQGYEQYF. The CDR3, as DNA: TGTGCCAGCAGCCAGGGCTACGAGCAGTACTTC.

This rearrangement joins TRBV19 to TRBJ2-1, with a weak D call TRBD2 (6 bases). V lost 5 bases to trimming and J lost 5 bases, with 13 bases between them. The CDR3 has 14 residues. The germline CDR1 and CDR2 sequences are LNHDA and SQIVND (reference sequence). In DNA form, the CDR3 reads TGTGCCAGTAGTGTGGGGACTGCAAACAATGAGCAGTTCTTC. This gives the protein CASSVGTANNEQFF.

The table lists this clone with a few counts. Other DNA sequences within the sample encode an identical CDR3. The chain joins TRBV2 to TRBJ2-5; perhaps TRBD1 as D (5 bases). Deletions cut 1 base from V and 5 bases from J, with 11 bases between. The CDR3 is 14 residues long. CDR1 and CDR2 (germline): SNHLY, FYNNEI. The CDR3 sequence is CASSEDRGRETQYF. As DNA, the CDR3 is TGTGCCAGCAGTGAAGATAGGGGCAGGGAGACCCAGTACTTC. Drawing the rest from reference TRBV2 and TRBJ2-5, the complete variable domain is EPEVTQTPSHQVTQMGQEVILRCVPISNHLYFYWYRQILGQKVEFLVSFYNNEISEKSEIFDDQFSVERPDGSNFTLKIRSTKLEDSAMYFCASSEDRGRETQYFGPGTRLLVL.

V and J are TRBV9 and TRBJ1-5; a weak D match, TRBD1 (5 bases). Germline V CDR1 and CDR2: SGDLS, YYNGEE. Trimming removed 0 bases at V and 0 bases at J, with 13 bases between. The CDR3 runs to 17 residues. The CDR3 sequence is CASSVVQADYSNQPQHF. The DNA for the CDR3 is TGTGCCAGCAGCGTAGTACAGGCAGATTATAGCAATCAGCCCCAGCATTTT.

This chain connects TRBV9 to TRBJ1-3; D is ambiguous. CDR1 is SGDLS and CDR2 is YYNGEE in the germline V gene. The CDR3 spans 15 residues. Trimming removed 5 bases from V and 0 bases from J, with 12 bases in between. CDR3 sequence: CASSAGYFSGNTIYF. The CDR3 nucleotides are TGTGCCAGCAGTGCCGGGTATTTCTCTGGAAACACCATATATTTT.

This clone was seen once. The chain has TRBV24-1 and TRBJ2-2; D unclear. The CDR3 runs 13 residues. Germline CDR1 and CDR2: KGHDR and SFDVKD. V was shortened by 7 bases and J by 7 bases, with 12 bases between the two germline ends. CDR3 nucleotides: TGTGCCACCAGCCCACCACTTCACGGGGAGCTGTTTTTT. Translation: CATSPPLHGELFF.

The CDR3 bases are TGTGCCAGCAGTTTTGGGACAGGGAGAGGCGAGCAGTACTTC. It encodes CASSFGTGRGEQYF. V is TRBV28 and J is TRBJ2-7, with 9 bases identical to TRBD1. CDR3 size: 14 residues. V gave up 3 bases and J gave up 6 bases; unmatched junction bases: 6. Germline CDR1 reads MDHEN; CDR2 reads SYDVKM. The full variable domain, rest sourced from reference TRBV28 and TRBJ2-7, is DVKVTQSSRYLVKRTGEKVFLECVQDMDHENMFWYRQDPGLGLRLIYFSYDVKMKEKGDIPEGYSVSREKKERFSLILESASTNQTSMYLCASSFGTGRGEQYFGPGTRLTVT.

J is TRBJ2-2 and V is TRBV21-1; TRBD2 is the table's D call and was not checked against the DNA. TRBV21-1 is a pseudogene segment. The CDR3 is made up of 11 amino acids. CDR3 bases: TGTGCCAGCGAGGGCACCGGGGAGCTGTTTTTT. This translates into CASEGTGELFF.